These 19 T cell receptor beta chains originate from one sample sequenced in a study of T-cell reconstitution after alpha-beta-depleted transplantation in children. Using unique molecular identifiers, the investigators prepared the TCRbeta library. In TCRdb, the PCR reads were re-called with MiXCR into one record per CDR3 protein. The data contain 400,000 to 450,000 distinct CDR3 sequences, 43% of them seen just once; the ten biggest clones take up approximately 30%. This specimen consisted of PBMCs, obtained before TCRalphabeta/CD19-depleted stem cell transplant. Every receptor here comes from a girl aged 2 to 10 with aplastic anemia, due to receive a stem cell transplant.

This clonotype was seen ten or more times. The chain couples TRBV6-5 to TRBJ2-7, with D hard to call. The CDR3 sequence is 14 residues long. The germline V and J ends were trimmed by 2 bases and 2 bases, with 10 bases remaining between them. In germline, CDR1 is MNHEY, CDR2 SVGAGI. The CDR3 DNA reads TGTGCCAGCAGTTACCACCGTTCTACCTACGAGCAGTACTTC. Residues: CASSYHRSTYEQYF.

In this sample, this clonotype turned up a few times. This sequence joins TRBV24-1 and TRBJ2-1, with TRBD2 matching 7 bases. Germline loops: CDR1 KGHDR, CDR2 SFDVKD. V dropped 1 base and J dropped 6; count of bases not matched to a gene: 5. The CDR3 covers 15 residues. CDR3 sequence: CATSDFRGDRNEQFF. The CDR3 nucleotides read TGTGCCACCAGTGATTTTCGGGGGGATCGCAATGAGCAGTTCTTC.

The chain recombines TRBV20-1 with TRBJ2-7; 8 bases are a match to TRBD2. Germline CDR1 reads DFQATT; CDR2 reads SNEGSKA (reference sequence). Trimming took 3 bases from V and 0 from J; bases not matched to a gene: 10. The CDR3 runs 16 residues. The CDR3 sequence is CSARPRGGGSSYEQYF. The CDR3 bases are TGCAGTGCTAGGCCCCGGGGGGGAGGGAGCTCCTACGAGCAGTACTTC.

The chain links TRBV29-1 to TRBJ2-5; tentatively, D is TRBD2 (6 bases). V dropped 0 bases and J dropped 4 bases, with 21 bases sitting between them. CDR3 length: 17 amino acids. Germline CDR1 and CDR2: SQVTM and ANQGSEA. CDR3 residues: CSVEDWGTSRPSETQYF. Here the CDR3 DNA reads TGCAGCGTTGAAGATTGGGGGACTTCCCGTCCCTCAGAGACCCAGTACTTC.

The chain joins TRBV7-6 to TRBJ2-7; TRBD1 or TRBD2 may be the D gene (5 bases each). CDR1 is SGHVS, CDR2 FNYEAQ, per germline. Trimming took off 2 bases at V and 6 bases at J, with 14 bases between the two ends. CDR3 length: 14 residues. The CDR3 sequence: CASSLIGANFEQYF. Written as DNA, the CDR3 is TGTGCCAGCAGCTTAATCGGGGCCAATTTCGAGCAGTACTTC.

V usage is TRBV20-1 and J usage is TRBJ2-7; TRBD2 aligns across 7 bases. The CDR3 consists of 14 residues. Per the germline V gene, CDR1 is DFQATT and CDR2 is SNEGSKA (reference sequence). Trimming took 3 bases from V and 3 from J; bases not matched to a gene: 8. The CDR3 coding sequence is TGCAGTGCTAGCCCGCTAGCGGCACTCTACGAGCAGTACTTC. The encoded protein is CSASPLAALYEQYF.

This clonotype was seen ten or more times. The chain uses TRBV20-1 and TRBJ2-7; 7 positions agree with TRBD2. J lost 0 bases, V lost 3 bases, and 11 bases had no gene match. The CDR3 sequence is 16 residues long. CDR1 DFQATT and CDR2 SNEGSKA come from the germline V gene (reference sequence). CDR3 DNA sequence: TGCAGTGCTAGCTCGACCCGGGGGGAACTCTCCTACGAGCAGTACTTC. This translates into CSASSTRGELSYEQYF.

This clonotype was observed a few times. V usage is TRBV7-4 and J usage is TRBJ2-1; D ambiguous. Germline V gene lookup returns CDR1 SGHVT and CDR2 SQSDAQ. Trimming stripped 5 bases from V and 14 bases from J, with 13 bases between. The CDR3 runs 11 residues. As DNA, the CDR3 is TGTGCCAGCAGCGGCGCGGATCTCGAGTTCTTC. It translates to CASSGADLEFF.

This clonotype was seen more than once but under ten times. The chain carries TRBV6-5 and TRBJ2-3, with D uncertain. Germline loops: CDR1 MNHEY, CDR2 SVGAGI. V lost 4 bases and J lost 3, with 11 bases in between. The CDR3 spans 14 residues. The CDR3 loop reads CASSLHGWTDTQYF. CDR3 DNA sequence: TGTGCCAGCAGTTTACATGGGTGGACAGATACGCAGTATTTT.

V is TRBV20-1 and J is TRBJ2-3, with 9 bases lining up with TRBD2. Trimming took 5 bases from V and 0 from J; bases not matched to a gene: 12. CDR1 and CDR2 (germline): DFQATT, SNEGSKA (reference sequence). This CDR3 is 17 amino acids long. The CDR3 nucleotides read TGCAGTGCTTCCCGGAGTAGCGGGAGAAGAAGCACAGATACGCAGTATTTT. It translates to CSASRSSGRRSTDTQYF.

This chain uses TRBV5-1 with TRBJ2-3; TRBD1 or TRBD2 may be the D gene (5 bases each). The length of the CDR3 is 15 residues. Between the trimmed V and J ends, which lost 7 bases and 3 bases, there was a span of 18 bases. Per germline, CDR1 SGHRS and CDR2 YFSETQ. DNA of the CDR3: TGCGCCAGCGGAGAGCAGGGACCATTGACAGATACGCAGTATTTT. Residues: CASGEQGPLTDTQYF.

The V and J genes are TRBV7-2 and TRBJ2-7, with D maybe TRBD2 (7 bases). This CDR3 comprises 13 residues. V lost 1 base, J lost 5 bases, and 9 bases lay in between. Germline assignment: CDR1 SGHTA and CDR2 FQGNSA. The CDR3 protein is CASSLEGGDEQYF. CDR3 in DNA: TGTGCCAGCAGCTTAGAGGGGGGGGACGAGCAGTACTTC.

This chain uses TRBV24-1 with TRBJ2-3; the D call may be TRBD1 or TRBD2 (5 bases each). Trimming stripped 6 bases from V and 1 base from J, with 7 bases between. The CDR3 has 13 amino acids. CDR1 is KGHDR, CDR2 SFDVKD, per germline. CDR3 DNA sequence: TGTGCCACCAGTCAGGGAGGCACAGATACGCAGTATTTT. This encodes CATSQGGTDTQYF.

This clonotype was counted once. This CDR3 is CASSLRAGLSRGTDTQYF. The CDR3 nucleotides read TGCGCCAGCAGCTTGAGGGCGGGCCTTTCCCGGGGCACAGATACGCAGTATTTT. The rearrangement links TRBV5-1 to TRBJ2-3; D is perhaps TRBD2 (5 bases). Germline V lookup: CDR1 SGHRS, CDR2 YFSETQ. The CDR3 has 18 amino acids. V dropped 1 base and J dropped 1 base, with 19 bases sitting between them.

The sample holds a few counts of this clonotype. The rearrangement uses TRBV29-1 and TRBJ2-3, with TRBD2 as a possible D gene (5 bases). Deletions cut 4 bases from V and 4 bases from J, with 15 bases between. Germline CDR1 is SQVTM and CDR2 is ANQGSEA. CDR3 size: 14 residues. This CDR3 is CSVARRLAADTQYF. CDR3 coding DNA: TGCAGCGTTGCCCGACGGCTAGCCGCAGATACGCAGTATTTT.

The chain combines TRBV7-8 with TRBJ2-1, with 8 bases matching TRBD2. The CDR3 length is 17 residues. Germline trimming cut 3 bases from V and 4 bases from J; bases unmatched to any gene: 11. CDR1 is SGHVS, CDR2 FQNEAQ, per germline. In nucleotides, the CDR3 is TGTGCCAGCAGCTTTCGAGCGGGAGTGTCCCAATACAATGAGCAGTTCTTC. Its protein product is CASSFRAGVSQYNEQFF.

At least ten counts were recorded for this clonotype. The junction departs from germline at one end; a sequencing error may be responsible. The chain links TRBV7-7 to TRBJ2-5; TRBD2 aligns across 14 bases. Looked up from germline, CDR1 is SSHAT and CDR2 is FNYEAQ (reference sequence). The CDR3 runs to 16 residues. The chain's CDR3 is CASSSSGTSGSKTQYF. CDR3 nucleotide sequence: TGTGCTAGCAGCTCGTCCGGGACTAGCGGGAGTAAGACCCAGTACTTC.

V is TRBV11-2 and J is TRBJ2-1; no definite D call. Deletions cut 2 bases from V and 4 bases from J, with 6 bases between. The germline V gene encodes CDR1 SGHAT and CDR2 FQNNGV. The CDR3 loop spans 13 amino acids. CDR3 sequence (DNA): TGTGCCAGCAGCTTAAAGTATTACAATGAGCAGTTCTTC. Its protein is CASSLKYYNEQFF.

The chain links TRBV14 to TRBJ2-7; the match to TRBD1 covers 7 bases. The CDR3 is 17 residues long. The trim removed 2 bases at V and 3 bases at J, leaving 13 bases unmatched. Germline CDR1 is SGHDN and CDR2 is FVKESK. Here the CDR3 DNA reads TGTGCCAGCAGCCAAACCGGACAGGCGAAGGGGGACTACGAGCAGTACTTC. Translated: CASSQTGQAKGDYEQYF.